The 2 T cell receptor delta chains presented below share a single source sample, sequenced in a study of γδ T cells in repeated Plasmodium falciparum infection. Gammadelta T cells were flow-sorted from PBMC into Vgamma9/Vdelta2+ and Vdelta2-negative populations for bulk analysis. TCRdb re-identified clones in the multiplex PCR reads via CATT. The sample contains tens of thousands of delta-chain clones, over 1.5% of which appear only once. The sequenced material came from gamma-delta T cells from blood. The receptor set was obtained from a pool of human donors (malaria-infected and uninfected, not separated).

This clone was seen at least ten times. The TCRdb record carries a much larger clone's protein, which differs from this DNA's translation at residue 9; a read error is the likely cause, and the protein listed here is the DNA translation. This chain links TRDV2 with TRDJ1; D might be TRDD3 (6 bases). Germline CDR1 GEAIGNYY, CDR2 EKD. This CDR3 region has 18 residues. The ends were cut back, 3 bases at V and 0 bases at J, with 22 bases in the middle. The CDR3 loop is CACDESSGAPPYTDKLIF. The CDR3 region has the DNA TGTGCCTGTGACGAAAGTTCTGGGGCCCCTCCGTACACCGATAAACTCATCTTT.

Many counts were recorded for this clone. TCRdb has a much larger clone's protein, which differs at residue 16 from the translation of this DNA, likely because of a read error; what is shown is the protein translated from the DNA. The V gene is given as TRDV1, and no J gene call is available; the table's D call, TRDD3, was not checked against the DNA. The CDR3 covers 17 residues. Germline-derived CDR1 and CDR2 are TSWWSYY and QGS. The CDR3, as DNA: TGTGCTCTTGGGGAGACTTCCTACCTCCCGCAAGAAGGTGGACTCACCTTT. Encoded protein: CALGETSYLPQEGGLTF.